This entry lists 5 T cell receptor beta chains sequenced from one sample in a study of T-cell memory formation after mild COVID-19. Using its own MiXCR run on the 5' RACE reads, TCRdb lists one record per CDR3 protein. Of 500,000 to 550,000 distinct CDR3 sequences detected, 20% appear once; the ten largest clones hold around an eighth. The sample was PBMCs or a T cell subset sorted from them (not recorded which). These receptors originate from an adult woman who had mild COVID-19 (a few samples of this study predate the infection). Cell type and time point are not known.

A few counts support this clonotype. CDR3 DNA sequence: TGTGCCAGCAGGACTAGCGGGAGTTCGGTTGATGAGCAGTTCTTC. Its protein product is CASRTSGSSVDEQFF. The chain is built from TRBV7-2 and TRBJ2-1, with 12 bases fitting TRBD2. V shed 6 bases and J 8 bases; nucleotides not matched to a gene: 8. The CDR3 is made up of 15 amino acids. Germline-derived CDR1 and CDR2 are SGHTA and FQGNSA. Based on the CDR3 plus reference TRBV7-2 and TRBJ2-1, the full variable domain is GAGVSQSPSNKVTEKGKDVELRCDPISGHTALYWYRQSLGQGLEFLIYFQGNSAPDKSGLPSDRFSAERTGGSVSTLTIQRTQQEDSAVYLCASRTSGSSVDEQFFGPGTRLTVL.

In DNA form, the CDR3 reads TGTGCCAGCAGCTCGCTGGGAGACGGGGAGCTGTTTTTT. Protein product: CASSSLGDGELFF. J is TRBJ2-2 and V is TRBV5-4; D possibly corresponds to TRBD2 (5 bases). V lost 3 bases to trimming and J lost 7 bases, with 10 bases between them. The germline V gene has CDR1 SGHNT and CDR2 YYREEE (reference sequence). This CDR3 comprises 13 residues.

This clonotype was recorded a few times. The V and J genes are TRBV19 and TRBJ2-1; the D is unclear. In germline, CDR1 is LNHDA, CDR2 SQIVND (reference sequence). This CDR3 is built from 14 residues. The V end was cut by 3 bases, the J end by 2 bases, with 8 bases between. The CDR3 protein is CASSMRQAYNEQFF. The CDR3 DNA reads as TGTGCCAGTAGTATGCGGCAAGCCTACAATGAGCAGTTCTTC.

In this sample, this clonotype turned up many times. This rearrangement joins TRBV15 to TRBJ2-3, with D possibly TRBD2 on 6 matching bases. Trimming removed 1 base at V and 3 bases at J, with 11 bases between. There are 15 residues in the CDR3. Germline-derived CDR1 and CDR2 are LNHNV and YYDKDF (reference sequence). The CDR3 DNA is TGTGCCACCAGCAGAGGGGAGGTGTGGACAGATACGCAGTATTTT. Amino acid sequence: CATSRGEVWTDTQYF.

The chain combines TRBV20-1 with TRBJ2-1; a weak D match, TRBD2 (5 bases). Trimming removed 0 bases from V and 4 bases from J, with 13 bases in between. The germline V gene has CDR1 DFQATT and CDR2 SNEGSKA (reference sequence). The CDR3 loop spans 15 amino acids. CDR3 loop: CSARDIGEIYNEQFF. The CDR3 bases are TGCAGTGCTAGAGATATCGGGGAGATTTACAATGAGCAGTTCTTC.